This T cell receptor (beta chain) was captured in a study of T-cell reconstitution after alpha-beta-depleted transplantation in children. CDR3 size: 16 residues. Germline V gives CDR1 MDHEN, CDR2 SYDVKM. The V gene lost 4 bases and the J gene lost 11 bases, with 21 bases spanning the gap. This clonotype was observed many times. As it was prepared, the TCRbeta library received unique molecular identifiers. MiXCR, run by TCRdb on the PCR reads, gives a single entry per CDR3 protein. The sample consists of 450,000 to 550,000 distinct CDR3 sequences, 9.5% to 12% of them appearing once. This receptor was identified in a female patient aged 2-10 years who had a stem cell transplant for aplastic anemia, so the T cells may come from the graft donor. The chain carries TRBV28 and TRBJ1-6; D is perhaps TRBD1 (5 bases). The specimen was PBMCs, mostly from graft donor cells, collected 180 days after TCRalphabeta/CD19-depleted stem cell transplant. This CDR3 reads CASSSDWGASAAPLHF. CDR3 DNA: TGTGCCAGCAGTTCTGATTGGGGCGCCTCGGCAGCACCCCTCCACTTT.